Listed below are T cell receptor beta chains from one sample, sequenced in a study of shared clonotypes between healthy human individuals. TCRdb keeps only in-frame clones here, not all; method: immunoSEQ multiplex PCR. The sample lists about 2.4 million clones, approximately 94% occurring once. The sample consisted of naive CD4+ T cells from PBMCs. These receptor sequences come from a young man in good health. Some clones in this sample may be carry-over from other donors' samples. CDR3s include the opening cysteine and the closing phenylalanine or tryptophan. The D gene is left open where the match is weak. For some rows the clone size is stated as once, few or many, or as a class when expanded; others skip it.

clone_size,j_call,d_call,v_call,cdr3_aa,cdr3_nt
NA,TRBJ2-3,TRBD2,TRBV5-1,CASTPGLAGISTDTQYF,TGCGCCAGCACACCGGGACTAGCGGGTATAAGCACAGATACGCAGTATTTT
NA,TRBJ1-5,NA,TRBV6-1,CASSVGNNQPQHF,TGTGCCAGCAGTGTCGGGAACAATCAGCCCCAGCATTTT
NA,TRBJ2-1,TRBD2,TRBV19,CASSIGGLAGYNEQFF,TGTGCCAGTAGTATAGGGGGACTAGCGGGGTACAATGAGCAGTTCTTC
NA,TRBJ2-6,NA,TRBV9,CASSVGRQYLEANVLTF,TGTGCCAGCAGCGTCGGGCGGCAATATCTGGAGGCCAACGTCCTGACTTTC
NA,TRBJ2-1,TRBD2,TRBV11-3,CASSSTGTSGNEQFF,TGTGCCAGCAGCTCCACCGGGACTAGCGGCAATGAGCAGTTCTTC
NA,TRBJ1-5,NA,TRBV18,CASSEGGNQPQHF,TGTGCCAGCTCTGAGGGTGGCAATCAGCCCCAGCATTTT
NA,TRBJ2-2,TRBD1,TRBV25-1,CASSEGDRDTGELFF,TGTGCCAGCAGTGAAGGGGACAGGGACACCGGGGAGCTGTTTTTT
NA,TRBJ2-5,TRBD1,TRBV7-3,CASSLVGTGQETQYF,TGTGCCAGCAGCTTAGTAGGGACAGGACAAGAGACCCAGTACTTC
NA,TRBJ1-2,NA,TRBV5-6,CASSFWDTLNYGYTF,TGTGCCAGCAGCTTCTGGGATACTCTAAACTATGGCTACACCTTC
NA,TRBJ2-2,NA,TRBV6-5,CASSWWRNTGELFF,TGTGCCAGCAGTTGGTGGAGGAACACCGGGGAGCTGTTTTTT
NA,TRBJ1-2,NA,TRBV7-2,CARWGLSYGYTF,TGTGCCAGATGGGGCCTCAGTTATGGCTACACCTTC
once,TRBJ1-3,NA,TRBV19,CASSTPGSRNTIYF,TGTGCCAGTAGCACCCCGGGGTCGAGAAACACCATATATTTT
NA,TRBJ1-3,NA,TRBV28,CASSFRSQGSGNTIYF,TGTGCCAGCAGTTTTCGTTCCCAAGGCTCTGGAAACACCATATATTTT
once,TRBJ2-3,TRBD2,TRBV6-6,CASSYDGTNTDTQYF,TGTGCCAGCAGTTACGACGGGACTAACACAGATACGCAGTATTTT
NA,TRBJ2-3,NA,TRBV11-2,CASSLAGEDTQYF,TGTGCCAGCAGCTTAGCTGGGGAAGATACGCAGTATTTT
NA,TRBJ2-1,NA,TRBV7-3,CASSPQRAGYNEQFF,TGTGCCAGCAGCCCCCAAAGGGCAGGCTACAATGAGCAGTTCTTC
NA,TRBJ1-3,NA,TRBV18,CASSPGNTIYF,TGTGCCAGCTCACCGGGAAACACCATATATTTT
NA,TRBJ2-2,NA,TRBV6-6,CASRLNTGELFF,TGTGCCAGCAGACTAAACACCGGGGAGCTGTTTTTT
NA,TRBJ2-7,NA,TRBV29-1,CSVLKNRVGYEQYF,TGCAGCGTATTAAAAAACAGGGTAGGGTACGAGCAGTACTTC
NA,TRBJ2-5,NA,TRBV28,CASSRGFQETQYF,TGTGCCAGCAGTCGGGGGTTCCAAGAGACCCAGTACTTC
NA,TRBJ1-1,NA,TRBV4-1,CASSQVWRETEAFF,TGCGCCAGCAGCCAAGTATGGAGGGAAACTGAAGCTTTCTTT
NA,TRBJ2-1,TRBD2,TRBV4-1,CASSQGPRLAASSYNEQFF,TGCGCCAGCAGCCAAGGGCCTAGACTAGCGGCCAGCTCCTACAATGAGCAGTTCTTC
NA,TRBJ1-2,NA,TRBV28,CASNTGDGRGYTF,TGTGCCAGCAACACGGGGGACGGGCGGGGCTACACCTTC
once,TRBJ2-7,TRBD2,TRBV5-4,CASSLRTSGMVWEQYF,TGTGCCAGCAGCTTGCGGACTAGCGGGATGGTTTGGGAGCAGTACTTC
few,TRBJ2-2,NA,TRBV11-2,CASSPQAPGATGELFF,TGTGCCAGCAGCCCCCAAGCTCCAGGGGCCACCGGGGAGCTGTTTTTT
NA,TRBJ1-5,NA,TRBV6-1,CASSEGHLQPQHF,TGTGCCAGCAGTGAGGGACATTTGCAGCCCCAGCATTTT
NA,TRBJ2-7,NA,TRBV9,CASSSDFSSYEQYF,TGTGCCAGCAGCTCCGACTTCAGCTCCTACGAGCAGTACTTC
NA,TRBJ2-5,TRBD1,TRBV30,CAWSGRTGSRETQYF,TGTGCCTGGAGTGGAAGGACAGGGTCGCGGGAGACCCAGTACTTC
NA,TRBJ2-3,TRBD2,TRBV2,CASIQAGGDTQYF,TGTGCCAGCATCCAAGCGGGAGGGGATACGCAGTATTTT
NA,TRBJ2-2,TRBD2,TRBV5-1,CASSSLAGGDTGELFF,TGCGCCAGCAGCTCCCTAGCGGGAGGGGACACCGGGGAGCTGTTTTTT
NA,TRBJ2-3,NA,TRBV10-1,CASSFGAPEKVDTQYF,TGCGCCAGCAGCTTCGGGGCCCCTGAGAAGGTAGATACGCAGTATTTT
NA,TRBJ2-2,TRBD2,TRBV5-4,CASSVLLAGLNTGELFF,TGTGCCAGCAGCGTCCTACTAGCGGGTCTCAACACCGGGGAGCTGTTTTTT
NA,TRBJ1-5,NA,TRBV2,CASSAPADSNQPQHF,TGTGCCAGCAGTGCCCCGGCAGATAGCAATCAGCCCCAGCATTTT
NA,TRBJ2-2,NA,TRBV10-2,CASSKETNTGELFF,TGCGCCAGCAGTAAAGAAACGAACACCGGGGAGCTGTTTTTT
NA,TRBJ2-1,TRBD2,TRBV18,CASSQLASLYNEQFF,TGTGCCAGCTCACAACTAGCGAGCCTCTACAATGAGCAGTTCTTC
NA,TRBJ2-1,TRBD2,TRBV7-8,CASSLQRLAGDNEQFF,TGTGCCAGCAGCTTACAAAGACTAGCGGGAGACAATGAGCAGTTCTTC
NA,TRBJ2-5,TRBD1,TRBV5-1,CASSLTQRQGVASGTQYF,TGCGCCAGCAGCTTAACGCAACGACAGGGGGTGGCCTCGGGGACCCAGTACTTC
NA,TRBJ1-6,NA,TRBV27,CASSLMASATLHF,TGTGCCAGCAGTTTAATGGCGTCAGCCACCCTCCACTTT
NA,TRBJ2-7,NA,TRBV29-1,CSVALRDPSHEQYF,TGCAGCGTTGCCCTCCGGGACCCAAGCCACGAGCAGTACTTC
NA,TRBJ1-1,NA,TRBV29-1,CSVEVRGGVTEAFF,TGCAGCGTTGAAGTCAGGGGAGGGGTCACTGAAGCTTTCTTT
NA,TRBJ2-2,NA,TRBV10-3,CAISGGQANTGELFF,TGTGCCATCAGTGGGGGACAAGCAAACACCGGGGAGCTGTTTTTT
NA,TRBJ2-1,TRBD2,TRBV29-1,CSVRTSGRIGRENEQFF,TGCAGCGTTCGGACTAGCGGGAGGATTGGTCGCGAGAATGAGCAGTTCTTC
NA,TRBJ2-1,NA,TRBV25-1,CASSEWRGTYNEQFF,TGTGCCAGCAGTGAATGGAGGGGTACCTACAATGAGCAGTTCTTC
NA,TRBJ1-2,TRBD1,TRBV19,CASSAAGRGRDGYTF,TGTGCCAGTAGCGCCGCGGGCAGGGGGCGTGATGGCTACACCTTC
once,TRBJ1-2,NA,TRBV2,CASSESLYGYTF,TGTGCCAGCAGTGAAAGTCTCTATGGCTACACCTTC
NA,TRBJ1-1,NA,TRBV2,CASSGEGLITEAFF,TGTGCCAGCAGTGGGGAGGGGTTGATCACTGAAGCTTTCTTT
NA,TRBJ1-1,TRBD1,TRBV5-1,CASVRDRGEAFF,TGCGCCAGCGTCCGGGACAGGGGTGAAGCTTTCTTT
NA,TRBJ2-5,NA,TRBV6-1,CASRTALETQYF,TGTGCCAGCCGCACCGCCTTGGAGACCCAGTACTTC
NA,TRBJ1-1,NA,TRBV6-1,CASSGFPTGSMNTEAFF,TGTGCCAGCAGTGGATTCCCGACAGGCTCTATGAACACTGAAGCTTTCTTT
NA,TRBJ2-7,TRBD1,TRBV2,CASAQGAYEQYF,TGTGCCAGCGCCCAGGGGGCCTACGAGCAGTACTTC
NA,TRBJ2-3,TRBD2,TRBV2,CASSGEGGTDTQYF,TGTGCCAGCAGTGGGGAGGGCGGGACAGATACGCAGTATTTT
NA,TRBJ1-1,NA,TRBV29-1,CSVDRDLAGTEAFF,TGCAGCGTTGATCGCGACCTAGCGGGCACTGAAGCTTTCTTT
NA,TRBJ2-1,NA,TRBV6-4,CASLSRDSLYNEQFF,TGTGCCAGCCTTTCGCGGGACTCCCTCTACAATGAGCAGTTCTTC
few,TRBJ1-1,NA,TRBV29-1,CSVRGPSTEAFF,TGCAGCGTGAGAGGACCGAGCACTGAAGCTTTCTTT
NA,TRBJ2-2,NA,TRBV7-3,CASSLTSTGELFF,TGTGCCAGCAGCTTAACTAGCACCGGGGAGCTGTTTTTT
NA,TRBJ2-1,NA,TRBV7-2,CASSNAGAGALFF,TGTGCCAGCAGTAACGCGGGGGCGGGAGCCCTGTTCTTC
NA,TRBJ1-1,NA,TRBV28,CASSLRGGAGTEAFF,TGTGCCAGCAGTTTAAGGGGGGGCGCGGGAACTGAAGCTTTCTTT
NA,TRBJ2-1,NA,TRBV6-6,CASLRDSEQFF,TGTGCCAGCTTGCGGGACAGTGAGCAGTTCTTC